This T cell receptor beta chain originates from a study of shared clonotypes between healthy human individuals. Study-level points and caveats: The study found lower generation probabilities in non-shared clonotypes than in those shared by all four donors. Several donors held 5% to 5.5% of naive CD4 clonotypes in common.

With respect to this clone: No antigen is known for it.

Generated by immunoSEQ multiplex PCR, the TCRdb table keeps only in-frame clones and is missing some. The repertoire includes 2 million to 2.5 million clones, nearly 97% of them detected once, and more than 0.1% sits in the top ten. The clonotype originates from a young man in good health. The specimen sequenced was naive CD4+ T cells sorted from blood. Indicated subset: CD45RA+ positively selected.

The chain's CDR3 is CASRSRDVIYEQYF. CDR3 in DNA: TGTGCCAGCAGGAGCCGGGACGTGATCTACGAGCAGTACTTC. The chain recombines TRBV28 with TRBJ2-7; either TRBD1 or TRBD2 may supply D (5 bases each). The CDR3 sequence is 14 residues long. V lost 6 bases and J 3 bases, leaving 15 bases between the germline ends. Germline V gene sequence: CDR1 MDHEN, CDR2 SYDVKM.